Listed below are T cell receptor beta chains from one sample, sequenced in a study of T cell responses to AZD1222 COVID-19 vaccine. Some clones are missing from TCRdb's copy, which holds only in-frame ones; the method was immunoSEQ multiplex PCR. The repertoire holds about 150,000 clones, around 87% seen once, with roughly 9.7% in the top ten. The material sequenced was peripheral blood, taken 28 days after the second AZD1222 dose. These receptors originate from an adult who received the AZD1222 COVID-19 vaccine. CDR3s include the opening cysteine and the closing phenylalanine or tryptophan. D genes are given only for firm matches. The listing skips clone size in some rows; elsewhere it reads once, few, many or a size class.

abundance: NA
d_gene: NA
v_gene: TRBV28
j_gene: TRBJ1-2
CDR3aa: CASRPGPSWDNYGYTF
CDR3nt: TGTGCCAGCAGGCCGGGACCAAGTTGGGATAACTATGGCTACACCTTC

abundance: NA
d_gene: TRBD1
v_gene: TRBV7-9
j_gene: TRBJ2-1
CDR3aa: CASSAGQGFNEQFF
CDR3nt: TGTGCCAGCAGCGCGGGACAGGGTTTCAATGAGCAGTTCTTC

abundance: NA
d_gene: NA
v_gene: TRBV4-3
j_gene: TRBJ2-5
CDR3aa: CASSQGRGGQETQYF
CDR3nt: TGCGCCAGCAGCCAAGGGCGGGGCGGACAAGAGACCCAGTACTTC

abundance: once
d_gene: NA
v_gene: TRBV6-1
j_gene: TRBJ1-5
CDR3aa: CASSEDQAQHF
CDR3nt: TGTGCCAGCAGTGAAGACCAAGCCCAGCATTTT

abundance: NA
d_gene: NA
v_gene: TRBV9
j_gene: TRBJ2-3
CDR3aa: CASSVGARSTDTQYF
CDR3nt: TGTGCCAGCAGCGTAGGGGCTAGGAGCACAGATACGCAGTATTTT

abundance: NA
d_gene: TRBD2
v_gene: TRBV7-2
j_gene: TRBJ2-1
CDR3aa: CASSPGTSGIEQFF
CDR3nt: TGTGCCAGCAGCCCCGGGACTAGCGGGATTGAGCAGTTCTTC

abundance: NA
d_gene: TRBD2
v_gene: TRBV9
j_gene: TRBJ2-3
CDR3aa: CASSVPLAGSGDTQYF
CDR3nt: TGTGCCAGCAGCGTACCCCTAGCGGGATCGGGAGATACGCAGTATTTT

abundance: NA
d_gene: NA
v_gene: TRBV7-2
j_gene: TRBJ2-1
CDR3aa: CASSLRSSYNEQFF
CDR3nt: TGTGCCAGCAGCCTCCGTAGCTCCTACAATGAGCAGTTCTTC

abundance: NA
d_gene: NA
v_gene: TRBV19
j_gene: TRBJ1-1
CDR3aa: CASSFLGGTEAFF
CDR3nt: TGTGCCAGTAGTTTCCTAGGAGGCACTGAAGCTTTCTTT

abundance: NA
d_gene: NA
v_gene: TRBV19
j_gene: TRBJ1-3
CDR3aa: CASSILVEPSGNTIYF
CDR3nt: TGTGCCAGTAGTATCCTCGTCGAGCCCTCTGGAAACACCATATATTTT

abundance: NA
d_gene: TRBD1
v_gene: TRBV9
j_gene: TRBJ1-4
CDR3aa: CASSNPGPRGEKLFF
CDR3nt: TGTGCCAGCAGCAATCCGGGACCCAGGGGGGAAAAACTGTTTTTT

abundance: NA
d_gene: TRBD2
v_gene: TRBV27
j_gene: TRBJ2-3
CDR3aa: CASSSPSGPSTDTQYF
CDR3nt: TGTGCCAGCAGCTCCCCTAGCGGGCCTAGCACAGATACGCAGTATTTT

abundance: NA
d_gene: TRBD2
v_gene: TRBV9
j_gene: TRBJ2-3
CDR3aa: CASSAASGLTDTQYF
CDR3nt: TGTGCCAGCAGCGCAGCTAGCGGACTCACAGATACGCAGTATTTT

abundance: NA
d_gene: NA
v_gene: TRBV24-1
j_gene: TRBJ2-5
CDR3aa: CATSDLEGWQETQYF
CDR3nt: TGTGCCACCAGTGATTTGGAAGGGTGGCAAGAGACCCAGTACTTC

abundance: once
d_gene: TRBD1
v_gene: TRBV10-3
j_gene: TRBJ1-1
CDR3aa: CAISSVRKDREGTEAFF
CDR3nt: TGTGCCATCAGTTCCGTACGAAAGGACAGGGAAGGGACTGAAGCTTTCTTT

abundance: NA
d_gene: TRBD2
v_gene: TRBV27
j_gene: TRBJ2-1
CDR3aa: CASSLPSREGLEFF
CDR3nt: TGTGCCAGCAGTTTACCGTCACGGGAGGGTTTAGAGTTCTTC

abundance: NA
d_gene: TRBD1
v_gene: TRBV7-8
j_gene: TRBJ1-1
CDR3aa: CASSFLQGREAFF
CDR3nt: TGTGCCAGCAGCTTTTTACAGGGGCGTGAAGCTTTCTTT

abundance: NA
d_gene: NA
v_gene: TRBV3-1/TRBV3-2
j_gene: TRBJ1-2
CDR3aa: CASSQAQGYTF
CDR3nt: TGTGCCAGCAGCCAAGCCCAGGGCTACACCTTC

abundance: NA
d_gene: NA
v_gene: TRBV5-1
j_gene: TRBJ2-2
CDR3aa: CASSLAGQGILGGELFF
CDR3nt: TGCGCCAGCAGCTTGGCCGGGCAGGGTATCCTTGGCGGGGAGCTGTTTTTT

abundance: NA
d_gene: TRBD2
v_gene: TRBV24-1
j_gene: TRBJ2-4
CDR3aa: CATSGASGSLAKNIQYF
CDR3nt: TGTGCCACCAGTGGGGCTAGCGGGAGTTTAGCCAAAAACATTCAGTACTTC

abundance: NA
d_gene: TRBD1
v_gene: TRBV24-1
j_gene: TRBJ2-6
CDR3aa: CATSDPGTGKTNVLTF
CDR3nt: TGTGCCACCAGTGACCCTGGGACAGGGAAGACCAACGTCCTGACTTTC

abundance: NA
d_gene: NA
v_gene: TRBV9
j_gene: TRBJ2-1
CDR3aa: CASSVPGTDEQFF
CDR3nt: TGTGCCAGCAGCGTCCCCGGGACGGATGAGCAGTTCTTC

abundance: NA
d_gene: NA
v_gene: TRBV4-1
j_gene: TRBJ1-5
CDR3aa: CASSQTESNQPQHF
CDR3nt: TGCGCCAGCAGCCAGACAGAAAGTAATCAGCCCCAGCATTTT

abundance: NA
d_gene: NA
v_gene: TRBV10-3
j_gene: TRBJ1-6
CDR3aa: CAISDHGAARLGSPLHF
CDR3nt: TGTGCCATCAGTGACCACGGGGCGGCGAGGCTCGGTTCACCCCTCCACTTT

abundance: few
d_gene: NA
v_gene: TRBV7-9
j_gene: TRBJ1-2
CDR3aa: CASSFAITENYGYTF
CDR3nt: TGTGCCAGCAGCTTCGCCATCACAGAGAACTATGGCTACACCTTC

abundance: NA
d_gene: NA
v_gene: TRBV9
j_gene: TRBJ1-6
CDR3aa: CASSQEAVYNSPLHF
CDR3nt: TGTGCCAGCAGCCAAGAGGCGGTATATAATTCACCCCTCCACTTT

abundance: NA
d_gene: NA
v_gene: TRBV18
j_gene: TRBJ2-5
CDR3aa: CASSLSTQETQYF
CDR3nt: TGTGCCAGCTCACTCTCGACCCAAGAGACCCAGTACTTC

abundance: NA
d_gene: NA
v_gene: TRBV19
j_gene: TRBJ1-2
CDR3aa: CASSRGSGDQYYGYTF
CDR3nt: TGTGCCAGTAGTAGGGGGTCGGGAGACCAATACTATGGCTACACCTTC